Each of the 12 T cell receptor beta chains below was sequenced from the same sample in a study of PD-L1 blockade in urothelial cancer. As for time point: peripheral blood 6 weeks after treatment start. TCRdb's table, derived via immunoSEQ multiplex PCR, lists solely in-frame clones and lacks some. The sample carries about 50,000 clones, more than 75% recorded once. The source material was PBMCs, sampled around atezolizumab (anti-PD-L1) treatment. The receptors derive from a man aged 60 to 75 with urothelial cancer.

This clone occurred a few times. The chain couples TRBV5-1 to TRBJ1-1; D uncertain. The V end lost 0 bases, the J end lost 1 base, and 7 bases lay between the germline ends. CDR1 is SGHRS and CDR2 is YFSETQ in the germline V gene. This CDR3 is built from 14 residues. CDR3 nucleotides: TGCGCCAGCAGCTTGGCAGGTCCGAACACTGAAGCTTTCTTT. Its protein product is CASSLAGPNTEAFF. The full variable domain, its missing parts supplied by reference TRBV5-1 and TRBJ1-1, is KAGVTQTPRYLIKTRGQQVTLSCSPISGHRSVSWYQQTPGQGLQFLFEYFSETQRNKGNFPGRFSGRQFSNSRSEMNVSTLELGDSALYLCASSLAGPNTEAFFGQGTRLTVV.

The V and J genes are TRBV4-3 and TRBJ1-2, with D possibly being TRBD1 (6 bases). The CDR3 loop spans 17 amino acids. V shed 3 bases and J shed 0 bases, with 17 bases lying between them. Per the germline V gene, CDR1 is LGHNA and CDR2 is YSLEER. CDR3: CASSQRGGGASNYGYTF. CDR3 DNA sequence: TGCGCCAGCAGCCAGAGGGGAGGGGGGGCGTCTAACTATGGCTACACCTTC.

V gene TRBV6-1 combines with J gene TRBJ2-7; 9 nucleotides align to TRBD1. V lost 8 bases to trimming and J lost 3 bases; unmatched junction nucleotides: 8. The CDR3 is 14 residues long. The germline CDR1 and CDR2 sequences are MNHNS and SASEGT. The CDR3 DNA reads TGTGCCAGCTCCACCGGGACAGGGAACTACGAGCAGTACTTC. Residues: CASSTGTGNYEQYF.

The rearrangement joins TRBV7-9 to TRBJ1-1; no reliable D call. From germline, CDR1 is SEHNR and CDR2 FQNEAQ (reference sequence). The CDR3 is made up of 10 amino acids. Trimming took off 6 bases at V and 6 bases at J, with 5 bases between the two ends. In DNA, the CDR3 is TGTGCCAGCAGTCTCTCTGAAGCTTTCTTT. Residues: CASSLSEAFF.

The CDR3 loop reads CASSMASPSSYEQYF. The CDR3 nucleotides read TGTGCCAGTAGTATGGCCAGCCCTAGCTCCTACGAGCAGTACTTC. The rearrangement links TRBV19 to TRBJ2-7, with D unresolved. Germline V gene data show CDR1 as LNHDA and CDR2 as SQIVND (reference sequence). The CDR3 totals 15 residues. V was shortened by 3 bases and J by 0 bases, with 12 bases between the two germline ends.

The CDR3 here is CASSPERRTSGGNEQFF. CDR3 DNA: TGTGCCAGCAGCCCTGAACGAAGGACTAGCGGGGGCAATGAGCAGTTCTTC. The chain combines TRBV14 with TRBJ2-1; TRBD2 agrees at 13 bases. CDR3 length: 17 residues. Unmatched junction bases numbered 9, after V lost 4 bases and J lost 6 bases. In germline, CDR1 is SGHDN, CDR2 FVKESK.

The J gene is TRBJ1-2, the V gene TRBV2, with 9 positions matching TRBD1. CDR1 is SNHLY, CDR2 FYNNEI, per germline. Trimming cost V 8 bases and J 2 bases; bases outside gene matches: 6. The CDR3 runs 14 residues. The CDR3 nucleotides read TGTGCCAGCGGAGGGGACAGGGCGAACTATGGCTACACCTTC. The encoded protein is CASGGDRANYGYTF. Using reference TRBV2 and TRBJ1-2 for the parts outside the CDR3, the full variable domain is EPEVTQTPSHQVTQMGQEVILRCVPISNHLYFYWYRQILGQKVEFLVSFYNNEISEKSEIFDDQFSVERPDGSNFTLKIRSTKLEDSAMYFCASGGDRANYGYTFGSGTRLTVV.

This clone was observed once. The chain recombines TRBV7-2 with TRBJ1-2, with 11 bases that match TRBD1. V trimming: 6 bases; J trimming: 8 bases; junction bases outside the gene matches: 5. CDR3 length equals 13 residues. CDR1 and CDR2 (germline): SGHTA, FQGNSA. The CDR3 DNA reads TGTGCCAGCAGGACCGGGACAGGGGGAGGCTACACCTTC. It yields the protein CASRTGTGGGYTF. Variable domain in full (rest from reference TRBV7-2 and TRBJ1-2): GAGVSQSPSNKVTEKGKDVELRCDPISGHTALYWYRQSLGQGLEFLIYFQGNSAPDKSGLPSDRFSAERTGGSVSTLTIQRTQQEDSAVYLCASRTGTGGGYTFGSGTRLTVV.

The gene calls are TRBV11-2 and TRBJ2-7; 10 bases line up with TRBD2. Trimming cost V 2 bases and J 3 bases; bases outside gene matches: 4. The CDR3 covers 15 residues. CDR1 is SGHAT and CDR2 is FQNNGV in the germline V gene. The CDR3 spells CASSLYLAGDYEQYF. The CDR3 nucleotides are TGTGCCAGCAGCTTATACCTAGCGGGGGACTACGAGCAGTACTTC.

The chain links TRBV19 to TRBJ1-5, with D possibly matching TRBD1 (6 bases). Trimming took off 1 base at V and 1 base at J, with 11 bases between the two ends. Germline V CDR1 and CDR2: LNHDA, SQIVND (reference sequence). The CDR3 consists of 16 residues. This CDR3 is CASSIAGVSSNQPQHF. CDR3 nucleotides: TGTGCCAGTAGTATAGCAGGGGTTTCAAGCAATCAGCCCCAGCATTTT.

The rearrangement joins TRBV4-2 to TRBJ1-1; D might be TRBD1 (5 bases). Per the germline V gene, CDR1 is LGHNA and CDR2 is YNFKEQ. Deletions cut 0 bases from V and 1 base from J, with 9 bases between. The CDR3 is made up of 15 amino acids. This CDR3 reads CASSQDLTGNTEAFF. CDR3 in DNA: TGTGCCAGCAGCCAAGATTTAACAGGGAACACTGAAGCTTTCTTT.

The rearrangement links TRBV5-6 to TRBJ1-1; a possible D gene is TRBD1 (6 bases). The CDR3 extends over 12 amino acids. Trimming cost V 2 bases and J 11 bases, with 13 bases left between them. Germline V gene lookup returns CDR1 SGHDT and CDR2 YYEEEE. The CDR3 here is CASSFSSGGAFF. The DNA for the CDR3 is TGTGCCAGCAGCTTCTCTTCGGGGGGCGCTTTCTTT. The complete variable domain, with remaining parts taken from reference TRBV5-6 and TRBJ1-1, reads DAGVTQSPTHLIKTRGQQVTLRCSPKSGHDTVSWYQQALGQGPQFIFQYYEEEERQRGNFPDRFSGHQFPNYSSELNVNALLLGDSALYLCASSFSSGGAFFGQGTRLTVV.